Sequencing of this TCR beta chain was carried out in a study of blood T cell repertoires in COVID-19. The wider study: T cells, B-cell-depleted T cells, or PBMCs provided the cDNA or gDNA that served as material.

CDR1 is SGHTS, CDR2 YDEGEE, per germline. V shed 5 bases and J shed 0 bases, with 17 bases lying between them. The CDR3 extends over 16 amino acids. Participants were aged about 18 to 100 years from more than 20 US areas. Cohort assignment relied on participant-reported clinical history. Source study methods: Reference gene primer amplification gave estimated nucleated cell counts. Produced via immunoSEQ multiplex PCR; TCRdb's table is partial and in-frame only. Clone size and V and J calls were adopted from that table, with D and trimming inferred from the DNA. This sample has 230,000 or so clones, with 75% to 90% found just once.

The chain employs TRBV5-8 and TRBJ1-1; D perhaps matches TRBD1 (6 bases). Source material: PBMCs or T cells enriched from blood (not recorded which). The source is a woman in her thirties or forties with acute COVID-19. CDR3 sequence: CASRQTGPGMNTEAFF. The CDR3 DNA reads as TGTGCCAGCAGGCAAACAGGGCCCGGGATGAACACTGAAGCTTTCTTT.